Listed below are T cell receptor beta chains from one sample, sequenced in a study of blood T cell repertoires in COVID-19. Libraries were prepared by immunoSEQ multiplex PCR; TCRdb keeps only in-frame clonotypes and omits some of them. Of some 150,000 clones listed, around 82% were seen once; the top ten hold approximately 5%. Sequenced input: peripheral blood. These TCRs come from a woman between 45 and 65 years old with acute or convalescent COVID-19. CDR3s include the opening cysteine and the closing phenylalanine or tryptophan. D genes are given only for firm matches. A row's size may be missing; if present it is once, few, many or a size class.

TRBD1	TRBJ1-5	.	TRBV29-1	CSAGQGNSNQPQHF	TGCAGCGCTGGACAGGGTAATAGCAATCAGCCCCAGCATTTT
.	TRBJ2-7	.	TRBV5-1	CASSSTTIQGSHEQYF	TGCGCCAGCAGCTCCACTACGATACAGGGCTCCCACGAGCAGTACTTC
TRBD1	TRBJ1-1	few	TRBV4-1	CASSDGTGAWGSEAFF	TGCGCCAGCAGCGACGGGACAGGGGCTTGGGGGTCTGAAGCTTTCTTT
.	TRBJ1-5	.	TRBV11-3	CASSLGQYSNQPQHF	TGTGCCAGCAGCTTAGGACAGTATAGCAATCAGCCCCAGCATTTT
.	TRBJ1-5	.	TRBV5-6	CASSLGQANQPQHF	TGTGCCAGCAGCTTGGGACAGGCAAATCAGCCCCAGCATTTT
TRBD1	TRBJ1-1	once	TRBV15	CATSIPRGSYAFF	TGTGCCACCAGCATCCCCAGGGGGTCGTACGCTTTCTTT
.	TRBJ1-2	.	TRBV7-9	CASSLQGPFYGYTF	TGTGCCAGCAGCTTACAGGGCCCCTTCTATGGCTACACCTTC
.	TRBJ1-2	.	TRBV6-5	CATGDLAFPYGYTF	TGTGCCACCGGGGACTTAGCTTTTCCCTATGGCTACACCTTC
TRBD1	TRBJ2-1	.	TRBV24-1	CATSDDRDEQFF	TGTGCCACCAGTGATGACAGGGATGAGCAGTTCTTC
.	TRBJ1-2	once	TRBV18	CASSPPDSQTSGYTF	TGTGCCAGCTCACCACCGGATAGCCAGACGTCTGGCTACACCTTC
.	TRBJ1-1	.	TRBV7-2	CASSPLTEAFF	TGTGCCAGCAGCCCACTAACTGAAGCTTTCTTT
.	TRBJ1-3	.	TRBV6-2/TRBV6-3	CASSYSGSSGNTIYF	TGTGCCAGCAGTTACTCGGGCAGCTCTGGAAACACCATATATTTT
TRBD1	TRBJ1-5	.	TRBV7-2	CASSQIVGTGLSVQPQHF	TGTGCCAGCAGCCAAATTGTGGGGACAGGGCTGAGCGTCCAGCCCCAGCATTTT
.	TRBJ2-6	.	TRBV30	CAGGSNSGANVLTF	TGTGCCGGGGGCAGTAACTCTGGGGCCAACGTCCTGACTTTC
.	TRBJ2-1	.	TRBV5-6	CASSLELVSSYNEQFF	TGTGCCAGCAGCTTGGAACTAGTTAGTTCCTACAATGAGCAGTTCTTC
.	TRBJ1-2	.	TRBV19	CASNAAEGGYTF	TGTGCCAGTAACGCGGCCGAGGGTGGCTACACCTTC
TRBD1	TRBJ1-5	.	TRBV2	CASTKDRGKEPQHF	TGTGCCAGCACCAAGGACAGGGGCAAAGAGCCCCAGCATTTT
.	TRBJ1-3	.	TRBV4-2	CASSRNIDSSGNTIYF	TGTGCCAGCAGCCGAAACATCGACAGCTCTGGAAACACCATATATTTT
TRBD1	TRBJ1-6	.	TRBV5-1	CASSLQSGQGSSPLHF	TGCGCCAGCAGCTTACAATCCGGACAGGGCTCCTCACCCCTCCACTTT
TRBD2	TRBJ2-1	.	TRBV4-3	CASSRIAGGGSYNEQFF	TGCGCCAGCAGCCGCATAGCGGGGGGAGGCTCCTACAATGAGCAGTTCTTC
TRBD1	TRBJ1-5	.	TRBV19	CASSAGTVNHQPQHF	TGTGCCAGTAGTGCCGGGACAGTTAATCATCAGCCCCAGCATTTT
TRBD1	TRBJ1-1	.	TRBV7-9	CASRWDRNTEAFF	TGTGCCAGCAGATGGGACAGGAACACTGAAGCTTTCTTT
TRBD2	TRBJ2-7	few	TRBV7-2	CASSPSGGQTYEQYF	TGTGCCAGCAGCCCTAGCGGGGGGCAAACTTACGAGCAGTACTTC
TRBD1	TRBJ1-1	few	TRBV3-1/TRBV3-2	CASSTTGTGVPTEAFF	TGTGCCAGCAGCACGACCGGGACAGGGGTTCCCACTGAAGCTTTCTTT
.	TRBJ1-1	.	TRBV6-5	CASKPVAEAFF	TGTGCCAGCAAGCCGGTCGCTGAAGCTTTCTTT
.	TRBJ2-5	.	TRBV18	CASSQAEAETQYF	TGTGCCAGCTCACAGGCAGAGGCGGAGACCCAGTACTTC
TRBD1	TRBJ2-3	once	TRBV5-1	CASSPSTGSTDTQYF	TGCGCCAGCAGCCCCTCGACAGGGAGCACAGATACGCAGTATTTT
TRBD1	TRBJ1-2	.	TRBV3-1/TRBV3-2	CASSLGTGKRYTF	TGTGCCAGCAGCCTTGGGACAGGGAAGAGGTACACCTTC